Listed here is a single T cell receptor beta chain. Its antigen is still unknown. Base qualities are not recorded, but no much larger clone differs from it by a single base. For CDR1 and CDR2, the germline V gene lists SGHTA and FQGNSA. Relative to germline, V is 1 base shorter and J is 16 bases shorter, with 20 bases between their ends. The CDR3 contains 14 residues, cysteine and phenylalanine counted. Only the CDR3 part of the read is kept: 42 bases, read in frame from the first base. The immunoSEQ Assay, a bias-controlled multiplex PCR, was used to amplify TCRbeta CDR3 regions from genomic DNA. The authors' analysis ran thus. The number of nucleated cells in each sample was estimated by amplification of reference gene primers within the assay. To quantify the absolute abundance of each unique TCRbeta CDR3 rearrangement, sequence reads were collapsed and filtered. For each sample, productive Simpson clonality was calculated by taking the square root of Simpson's diversity index across productive rearrangements. What TCRdb holds here is the immuneACCESS table cut down to in-frame rearrangements. Part of the clones is not present; checked against another copy, under half of the missing clones reflect an unresolved V gene, and the others are unexplained. Clone size and the V and J calls come from that table; the DNA yielded D and trimming. The sample records 350,000 to 400,000 clones, roughly 90% of which are singletons. In total, the top ten clones hold 3% of the sample.

This entry is derived from a study of blood T cell repertoires in COVID-19 (dated by TCRdb to 2020 to 2022). General notes on the study: Samples covering the acute and convalescent phases of COVID-19 were provided by collaborators in the United States, Italy and Spain. Nearly every sample came with metadata listing a de-identified subject ID, COVID-19 status, age in years and sex. Where available, HLA class I and class II types were obtained from metadata supplied by the sample provider rather than from assay-based typing. The material from the prospective study consisted of cDNA or gDNA derived from T cells, B-cell-depleted T cells, or PBMCs. Deeply sampled blood TCRbeta repertoires from subjects exposed to, actively infected with, or recovered from COVID-19 were included in the dataset. The repertoires were made available in a free public database intended to serve as a resource for research on the immune response to SARS-CoV-2. Samples came from the ongoing ImmuneRACE study (first 160 participants) plus 1,254 subjects from 6 global collaborators.

Beyond this particular receptor, the publication reports: The amount of clinical and demographic metadata varied by source and participant and was provided uncurated.

One collaborating source in Seattle enrolled patients during active infection and followed them longitudinally through the course of disease. Collaborating institutions collected whole blood in K2EDTA tubes following their own protocols. For TCRbeta analysis, collaborators shipped samples as frozen whole blood, isolated PBMCs, or DNA extracted from either of those sample types. The sequence derives from a woman aged 25-40 years with COVID-19, enrolled during active disease. Sequencing used peripheral blood. The receptor chain draws on TRBV7-2 and TRBJ2-1; TRBD2 is a weak D gene call, 6 bases matching. The CDR3 protein: CASSLGGDGARNFF. The DNA sequence reads TGTGCCAGCAGCTTAGGGGGGGACGGGGCCAGGAACTTCTTC.